A selection of T cell receptor beta chains follows, all from one sample in a study of cytomegalovirus exposure and HLA in healthy donors. TCRdb's table, derived via immunoSEQ multiplex PCR, lists solely in-frame clones and lacks some. This sample has over 110,000 clones; roughly 80% occur once, and the top ten carry roughly 4.5%. Material: PBMCs. The receptors originated from a middle-aged man in good health and CMV-seronegative. CDR3s include the opening cysteine and the closing phenylalanine or tryptophan. A D gene is named only where the DNA matches it firmly. Clone size is given for some rows only: seen once, a few or many times, or a class if the clone is expanded.

size	D	V	J	CDR3	DNA
-	-	TRBV7-6	TRBJ2-1	CASSSVFPDNEQFF	TGTGCCAGCAGCTCCGTCTTTCCCGACAATGAGCAGTTCTTC
-	TRBD1	TRBV28	TRBJ2-5	CASSLFRGQGQETQYF	TGTGCCAGCAGTTTATTCCGGGGACAGGGACAAGAGACCCAGTACTTC
-	-	TRBV11-2	TRBJ2-7	CASSLALGRNYEQYF	TGTGCCAGCAGCTTAGCCCTAGGCAGAAACTACGAGCAGTACTTC
-	TRBD1	TRBV12-5	TRBJ2-3	CASGLVGDRLTDTQYF	TGTGCTAGTGGTTTGGTGGGGGACAGACTCACAGATACGCAGTATTTT
-	-	TRBV28	TRBJ1-1	CASSLYLALRGTEAFF	TGTGCCAGCAGTTTATACCTGGCCCTACGGGGCACTGAAGCTTTCTTT
-	TRBD1	TRBV5-4	TRBJ2-7	CASSFDRGDEQYF	TGTGCCAGCAGCTTTGACAGGGGAGACGAGCAGTACTTC
-	TRBD1	TRBV10-2	TRBJ2-5	CASSARDRGKETQYF	TGCGCCAGCAGTGCCAGGGACAGGGGGAAAGAGACCCAGTACTTC
once	-	TRBV9	TRBJ1-3	CASSVVGSGGRGNTIYF	TGTGCCAGCAGCGTAGTAGGTTCGGGAGGGAGAGGAAACACCATATATTTT
few	-	TRBV7-6	TRBJ2-7	CASSSRVSGEQYF	TGTGCCAGCAGCTCCAGGGTTTCGGGCGAGCAGTACTTC
-	-	TRBV9	TRBJ1-1	CASSRGQLNTEAFF	TGTGCCAGCAGCAGAGGACAGTTGAACACTGAAGCTTTCTTT
few	-	TRBV9	TRBJ1-2	CASSAQRGYGYTF	TGTGCCAGCAGCGCCCAACGGGGCTATGGCTACACCTTC
-	-	TRBV7-2	TRBJ2-5	CASSLDGGSQETQYF	TGTGCCAGCAGCTTAGACGGGGGATCCCAAGAGACCCAGTACTTC
-	TRBD1	TRBV7-2	TRBJ1-5	CASSVGTGNSNQPQHF	TGTGCCAGCAGCGTCGGGACAGGGAATAGCAATCAGCCCCAGCATTTT
-	-	TRBV13	TRBJ2-1	CASSSQTESYNEQFF	TGTGCCAGCAGCAGCCAGACAGAATCCTACAATGAGCAGTTCTTC
-	TRBD1	TRBV30	TRBJ1-6	CAWSGQGNSPLHF	TGTGCCTGGAGTGGACAGGGAAATTCCCCCCTCCACTTT
-	TRBD2	TRBV29-1	TRBJ2-5	CSVVRGGETQYF	TGCAGCGTTGTACGGGGGGGGGAGACCCAGTACTTC
-	-	TRBV14	TRBJ2-7	CASSQSRGSTSGRYF	-
-	TRBD1	TRBV11-1	TRBJ1-2	CASSLEGDRNYGYTF	TGTGCCAGCAGCTTAGAAGGGGACAGAAACTATGGCTACACCTTC
-	-	TRBV2	TRBJ1-4	CASSITTTNEKLFF	TGTGCCAGCAGTATTACTACAACTAATGAAAAACTGTTTTTT
-	-	TRBV10-2	TRBJ2-3	CAGDGGKGSTDTQYF	TGCGCCGGTGACGGAGGGAAGGGTAGCACAGATACGCAGTATTTT
-	TRBD2	TRBV10-1	TRBJ2-5	CASSGASGPQETQYF	TGCGCCAGCAGTGGAGCTAGCGGGCCACAAGAGACCCAGTACTTC
few	-	TRBV5-8	TRBJ2-5	CASSVAGDRRGTQYF	TGTGCCAGCAGCGTGGCCGGCGATAGGCGGGGGACCCAGTACTTC
-	TRBD1	TRBV6-5	TRBJ2-5	CASSLLGTGPETQYF	TGTGCCAGCAGCCTGCTAGGGACAGGGCCAGAGACCCAGTACTTC
-	TRBD2	TRBV4-1	TRBJ2-3	CASSRLAGGGEADTQYF	TGCGCCAGCAGCCGACTAGCGGGGGGCGGGGAGGCAGATACGCAGTATTTT
-	TRBD1	TRBV4-2	TRBJ1-1	CASSQPGQGRGTEAFF	TGTGCCAGCAGCCAACCCGGACAGGGTAGGGGAACTGAAGCTTTCTTT
few	TRBD1	TRBV19	TRBJ2-6	CASSRGQSSGANVLTF	TGTGCCAGTAGTAGGGGACAGAGCTCTGGGGCCAACGTCCTGACTTTC
-	TRBD2	TRBV30	TRBJ2-5	CAWSGGGAATQYF	TGTGCCTGGAGTGGCGGGGGGGCCGCGACCCAGTACTTC
-	TRBD1	TRBV5-1	TRBJ2-7	CASSPGQGSYEQYF	TGCGCCAGCAGCCCGGGACAGGGCTCCTACGAGCAGTACTTC
few	TRBD1	TRBV2	TRBJ2-5	CASSEGVFRGGQEETQYF	TGTGCCAGCAGTGAAGGGGTTTTTAGAGGGGGCCAGGAAGAGACCCAGTACTTC
-	-	TRBV7-9	TRBJ2-2	CASSFLRGGPSTGELFF	TGTGCCAGCAGCTTTTTAAGGGGGGGGCCGAGCACCGGGGAGCTGTTTTTT
-	-	TRBV5-5	TRBJ1-5	CASSPRPGGSNQPQHF	TGTGCCAGCAGCCCAAGGCCCGGGGGGAGCAATCAGCCCCAGCATTTT
few	-	TRBV2	TRBJ1-1	CARSRALNTEAFF	TGTGCCAGATCCAGGGCGCTGAACACTGAAGCTTTCTTT
few	-	TRBV6-7	TRBJ2-7	CASSYSSRGFSYEQYF	TGTGCCAGCAGTTACTCTTCCCGGGGATTCTCCTACGAGCAGTACTTC
-	-	TRBV28	TRBJ2-7	CASRTTVYEQYF	TGTGCCAGCAGGACGACAGTCTACGAGCAGTACTTC
-	TRBD1	TRBV6-5	TRBJ2-7	CASRRTGGPGEQYF	TGTGCCAGCAGGCGGACAGGGGGACCTGGCGAGCAGTACTTC
-	-	TRBV7-6	TRBJ2-1	CASSSVVAGAGSEQFF	TGTGCCAGCAGCTCTGTGGTTGCGGGGGCCGGCAGTGAGCAGTTCTTC
-	-	TRBV27	TRBJ1-1	CASSSPPGMGATSLNTEAFF	TGTGCCAGCAGTTCTCCACCGGGTATGGGGGCGACGAGCCTGAACACTGAAGCTTTCTTT
once	-	TRBV19	TRBJ1-3	CASSMDRQSGNTIYF	TGTGCCAGTAGTATGGACCGACAGTCTGGAAACACCATATATTTT